These 19 T cell receptor beta chains were sequenced from one sample in a study of CD8+CD57+ T cells in acquired aplastic anemia. Genomic DNA, serving as template, underwent TCR beta VDJ and CDR3 profiling. MiXCR, run by TCRdb on the reads, gives a single entry per CDR3 protein. The repertoire consists of 250,000 to 300,000 distinct CDR3 sequences, with 55% to 65% occurring once and the leading ten covering around 8%. Sequenced material: sorted CD4+, CD8+, or CD8+CD57+ T cells (not recorded which) from PBMCs. These receptors came from a human donor with severe aplastic anemia or a healthy control (not recorded which).

V usage is TRBV10-3 and J usage is TRBJ2-2, with D tentatively TRBD1 (5 bases). CDR1 and CDR2 from the germline V gene are ENHRY and SYGVKD. The V end lost 10 bases, the J end lost 4 bases, and 7 bases lay between the germline ends. This CDR3 spans 11 amino acids. CDR3 DNA: TGTGCCACCACAGGCACCGGGGAGCTGTTTTTT. This sequence encodes CATTGTGELFF.

This clonotype was seen ten or more times. This chain joins TRBV20-1 and TRBJ1-4, with D unclear. Germline lookup yields CDR1 DFQATT and CDR2 SNEGSKA (reference sequence). The V gene lost 2 bases and the J gene lost 5 bases, with 12 bases spanning the gap. CDR3 length equals 14 residues. CDR3: CSARPAGRNEKLFF. The CDR3, as DNA: TGCAGTGCTAGACCAGCCGGACGGAATGAAAAACTGTTTTTT.

The rearrangement uses TRBV7-9 and TRBJ2-5; 9 nucleotides align to TRBD2. Germline lookup yields CDR1 SEHNR and CDR2 FQNEAQ (reference sequence). CDR3 length: 15 residues. The trim removed 5 bases at V and 9 bases at J, leaving 13 bases unmatched. The CDR3 loop reads CASSPAGTSIGSQYF. The DNA of the CDR3 is TGTGCCAGCAGCCCAGCCGGGACTAGCATCGGGTCCCAGTACTTC.

This chain links TRBV5-1 with TRBJ2-5; the match to TRBD2 covers 13 bases. The CDR3 contains 14 residues. Losses at the gene ends were 4 bases for V and 5 bases for J; bases not matched to a gene: 2. From germline, CDR1 is SGHRS and CDR2 YFSETQ. CDR3 sequence (DNA): TGCGCCAGCAGCACTAGCGGGGGGGTTGAGACCCAGTACTTC. Its translation is CASSTSGGVETQYF.

The sample holds many counts of this clonotype. V and J are TRBV7-2 and TRBJ1-1; D gene unclear. From germline, CDR1 is SGHTA and CDR2 FQGNSA. The CDR3 has 13 residues. Trimming pared 5 bases from V and 1 base from J, leaving 8 bases between. The CDR3 DNA sequence: TGTGCCAGCAGCGCACAACCGAACACTGAAGCTTTCTTT. Its translation is CASSAQPNTEAFF.

The rearrangement joins TRBV10-3 to TRBJ1-6, with TRBD1 matching over 7 bases. Germline assignment: CDR1 ENHRY and CDR2 SYGVKD. This CDR3 has 14 amino acids. V lost 6 bases to trimming and J lost 9 bases; unmatched junction nucleotides: 8. As DNA, the CDR3 is TGTGCCATCAGCCGGGACAGTCAGGGTTCACCCCTCCACTTT. Its translation is CAISRDSQGSPLHF.

In its sample, this clonotype was seen many times. The V call is TRBV11-3, the J call TRBJ2-1; D remains unclear. The germline gives CDR1 SGHNT, CDR2 YENEEA. Trimming took 0 bases from V and 9 from J, leaving 15 bases between them. This CDR3 contains 15 residues. The CDR3 nucleotides read TGTGCCAGCAGCTTAGACGTGGGTCGCTTGGGTGAGCAGTTCTTC. Its protein is CASSLDVGRLGEQFF.

The gene calls are TRBV10-1 and TRBJ2-7; 7 nucleotides align to TRBD1. The CDR3 has 15 amino acids. Germline V gives CDR1 WNHNN, CDR2 SYGVQD (reference sequence). The junction had 10 bases not matched to a gene; V was cut back by 6 bases and J by 2 bases. The CDR3 DNA is TGCGCCAGCAGGCTCCAGTGGACAGGACCCTACGAGCAGTACTTC. Amino acids: CASRLQWTGPYEQYF.

This clonotype was seen a single time. V usage is TRBV12-3 or TRBV12-4 and J usage is TRBJ2-3; 7 bases are shared with TRBD2. Trimming removed 8 bases from V and 4 bases from J; junction bases left unmatched: 9. The CDR3 covers 14 residues. The CDR3 is CASGGLPGADTQYF. The CDR3 nucleotides are TGTGCCAGCGGGGGACTACCGGGGGCAGATACGCAGTATTTT.

This clonotype was detected many times. This sequence joins TRBV15 and TRBJ2-7, with 7 bases fitting TRBD1. Germline lookup yields CDR1 LNHNV and CDR2 YYDKDF (reference sequence). With 1 base clipped from V and 3 bases from J, the junction kept 3 bases outside the gene matches. The CDR3 has 14 amino acids. This CDR3 reads CATSRGRDSYEQYF. The CDR3 DNA follows: TGTGCCACCAGCAGAGGACGGGACAGCTACGAGCAGTACTTC.

The chain carries TRBV6-1 and TRBJ1-5, with D hard to call. CDR3 size: 16 residues. CDR1 and CDR2 (germline): MNHNS, SASEGT. Trimming removed 6 bases at V and 5 bases at J, with 20 bases between. The CDR3 region is CASSPTVRAVDQPQHF. The DNA for the CDR3 is TGTGCCAGCAGCCCCACTGTGAGGGCCGTTGATCAGCCCCAGCATTTT.

The rearrangement links TRBV7-9 to TRBJ2-5; D is possibly TRBD2 (5 bases). V was shortened by 1 base and J by 3 bases, with 12 bases between the two germline ends. In germline, CDR1 is SEHNR, CDR2 FQNEAQ (reference sequence). The CDR3 has 15 residues. CDR3 region: CASSLVPRVEETQYF. The CDR3 DNA reads as TGTGCCAGCAGCTTAGTGCCGCGGGTGGAAGAGACCCAGTACTTC.

The chain couples TRBV14 to TRBJ1-1; TRBD1 matches 7 bases. The J segment lost 2 bases and the V segment lost 3 bases, leaving 3 bases of the junction unmatched. The CDR3 length is 14 residues. Germline V gene sequence: CDR1 SGHDN, CDR2 FVKESK. The CDR3 coding sequence is TGTGCCAGCAGCCACCGACAGGGTAACACTGAAGCTTTCTTT. As protein: CASSHRQGNTEAFF. Full variable domain (missing parts from reference TRBV14 and TRBJ1-1): EAGVTQFPSHSVIEKGQTVTLRCDPISGHDNLYWYRRVMGKEIKFLLHFVKESKQDESGMPNNRFLAERTGGTYSTLKVQPAELEDSGVYFCASSHRQGNTEAFFGQGTRLTVV.

This clonotype was counted a few times. This chain joins TRBV24-1 and TRBJ1-5, with D unresolved. This CDR3 is 14 amino acids long. Deletions cut 7 bases from V and 5 bases from J, with 14 bases between. Germline lookup yields CDR1 KGHDR and CDR2 SFDVKD. CDR3 region: CATSGGREDQPQHF. As DNA, the CDR3 is TGTGCCACCAGCGGAGGGAGGGAGGATCAGCCCCAGCATTTT.

The chain couples TRBV7-2 to TRBJ2-7; the match to TRBD2 covers 9 bases. Germline V gene data show CDR1 as SGHTA and CDR2 as FQGNSA. The CDR3 covers 15 residues. The junction had 4 bases not matched to a gene; V was cut back by 3 bases and J by 1 base. CDR3 bases: TGTGCCAGCAGCTTCATGCGGGAGGGGTCCTACGAGCAGTACTTC. Translation: CASSFMREGSYEQYF. Variable domain in full (rest from reference TRBV7-2 and TRBJ2-7): GAGVSQSPSNKVTEKGKDVELRCDPISGHTALYWYRQSLGQGLEFLIYFQGNSAPDKSGLPSDRFSAERTGGSVSTLTIQRTQQEDSAVYLCASSFMREGSYEQYFGPGTRLTVT.

The V and J genes are TRBV20-1 and TRBJ1-2; D is uncertain. There are 10 residues in the CDR3. The V and J ends lost 2 bases and 8 bases respectively, with 6 bases between them. Germline CDR1 reads DFQATT; CDR2 reads SNEGSKA (reference sequence). CDR3 protein: CSARLGGYTF. CDR3 DNA sequence: TGCAGTGCTAGACTGGGGGGCTACACCTTC.

The rearrangement joins TRBV24-1 to TRBJ1-2, with 7 bases identical to TRBD1. CDR1 is KGHDR and CDR2 is SFDVKD in the germline V gene. Trimming took 3 bases from V and 7 from J; bases not matched to a gene: 4. The CDR3 spans 13 residues. The CDR3 DNA reads as TGTGCCACCAGTGATGGGACAGTCCCTGGCTACACCTTC. This translates into CATSDGTVPGYTF.

The chain employs TRBV7-2 and TRBJ1-5; TRBD1 matches 8 bases. Germline-derived CDR1 and CDR2 are SGHTA and FQGNSA. After removal of 1 base from V and 4 bases from J, the junction contained 3 bases not matched to a gene. The CDR3 loop spans 15 amino acids. This CDR3 is CASSLGRQGNQPQHF. In nucleotides, the CDR3 is TGTGCCAGCAGCTTAGGACGACAGGGGAATCAGCCCCAGCATTTT.

This rearrangement joins TRBV9 to TRBJ2-3; D gene uncertain. Trimming took off 0 bases at V and 2 bases at J, with 10 bases between the two ends. Germline V gene lookup returns CDR1 SGDLS and CDR2 YYNGEE. The CDR3 sequence is 15 residues long. CDR3 DNA sequence: TGTGCCAGCAGCGTAGCTCCCTCACCCACAGATACGCAGTATTTT. This sequence encodes CASSVAPSPTDTQYF.